The clone carrying this TCR beta chain occurred a few times. Its antigen is not identified. The source of the sample is a study of cytomegalovirus exposure and HLA in healthy donors. Study-level results: Several V segments, TRBV6-2 and TRBV6-3 among them, could not be told apart and were dropped.

The study ran its PCR with 60 Vbeta and 13 Jbeta primers. The table came from immunoSEQ multiplex PCR; TCRdb's copy has only in-frame clones and leaves some out. The data show roughly 120,000 clones, 9.5% seen once. CDR1 is SNHLY, CDR2 FYNNEI, per germline. The CDR3 is 14 amino acids. Trimming left V 6 bases short and J 6 bases short, with 18 bases between. The clonotype comes from a man aged 30 to 45 in good health and CMV-seronegative. Sample: PBMCs. The J gene is TRBJ2-7, the V gene TRBV2; tentative D call: TRBD1 (7 bases). The CDR3 nucleotides read TGTGCCAGCAGCCACCGCGGGACAGTCGTCGAGCAGTACTTC. It encodes CASSHRGTVVEQYF.